The rows below give T cell receptor beta chains drawn from one sample of a study of shared clonotypes between healthy human individuals. Clones were read by immunoSEQ multiplex PCR, and TCRdb kept only the in-frame ones, dropping some. Here the sample spans hundreds of thousands of clones, around 92% being singletons. Specimen: naive CD8+ T cells sorted from blood. These receptors all stem from a man aged 30 to 39 in good health. The CDR3 runs from the conserved cysteine through the conserved F or W. Each record gives: CDR3 protein, CDR3 DNA, J gene, D gene, clone size, V gene. The D gene is left open where the match is weak. Not all rows give a size; the values are once, few, many and, for expanded clones, a class.

CASSRKSGTPLPDEQFF | TGTGCCAGTAGTAGGAAATCCGGGACCCCATTGCCGGATGAGCAGTTCTTC | TRBJ2-1 | . | . | TRBV19
CAIPPLGRGTDTQYF | TGTGCCATTCCACCCCTGGGGCGCGGCACAGATACGCAGTATTTT | TRBJ2-3 | . | . | TRBV2
CSVESWATEAFF | TGCAGCGTTGAATCGTGGGCCACTGAAGCTTTCTTT | TRBJ1-1 | . | . | TRBV29-1
CASSSGGLETQYF | TGTGCCAGCAGCTCAGGGGGATTGGAGACCCAGTACTTC | TRBJ2-5 | TRBD1 | . | TRBV13
CASTDRRWHHGYTF | TGTGCCAGCACCGATCGCCGCTGGCACCATGGCTACACCTTC | TRBJ1-2 | . | . | TRBV11-2
CSVVPGAGDTQYF | TGCAGCGTTGTCCCGGGGGCGGGAGATACGCAGTATTTT | TRBJ2-3 | . | . | TRBV29-1
CASSLGAGDLQETQYF | TGCGCCAGCAGCTTAGGGGCGGGAGACCTCCAAGAGACCCAGTACTTC | TRBJ2-5 | TRBD2 | . | TRBV5-1
CASSFSGQGIVYGYTF | TGTGCCAGCAGCTTTTCGGGACAGGGGATTGTTTATGGCTACACCTTC | TRBJ1-2 | TRBD1 | many | TRBV7-9
CAIGRDGNTIYF | TGTGCCATCGGCAGGGATGGAAACACCATATATTTT | TRBJ1-3 | . | . | TRBV28
CASSRIGTGVSYEQYF | TGTGCCAGCAGCCGGATAGGGACAGGGGTATCCTACGAGCAGTACTTC | TRBJ2-7 | TRBD1 | . | TRBV13
CASSQTGSGYNEQFF | TGTGCCAGCAGCCAGACAGGGTCGGGTTACAATGAGCAGTTCTTC | TRBJ2-1 | TRBD1 | once | TRBV14
CASSSRDGPKATNEKLFF | TGTGCCAGCAGTTCCAGGGACGGTCCGAAGGCAACTAATGAAAAACTGTTTTTT | TRBJ1-4 | . | . | TRBV28